This T cell receptor (beta chain) came from a study of cytomegalovirus exposure and HLA in healthy donors. Background on the study: A subsequent analysis stated that the approximately 110 validation repertoires were run on the same platform as the roughly 710 first-cohort repertoires. The study, taken as a whole, reports: Cytomegalovirus association was assigned to about 150 TCR beta chains. Three chains tied to CMV proved CMV antigen-specific in vitro.

Of note for this clone: Its antigen is not known.

Profiled with immunoSEQ multiplex PCR; TCRdb holds only in-frame clones, not every one. The data hold roughly 70,000 clones, with roughly 96% observed a single time. V was clipped by 4 bases and J by 4 bases, with 9 bases between them. Germline CDR1 SGHNT, CDR2 YYREEE (reference sequence). The CDR3 is 13 residues long. The sample taken for sequencing was PBMCs. The V and J genes are TRBV5-4 and TRBJ1-3; TRBD1 is a possible D gene (5 bases). This clonotype originated in a man younger than 35 in good health and CMV-seronegative. The CDR3 region is CASSPPGGNTIYF. The CDR3 DNA sequence: TGTGCCAGCAGCCCGCCAGGGGGAAACACCATATATTTT.